This record concerns one T cell receptor beta chain sequence. This record belongs to a study of cytomegalovirus exposure and HLA in healthy donors. The CDR3 is 12 residues long. Germline CDR1 SQVTM, CDR2 ANQGSEA. Trimming cost V 6 bases and J 5 bases, with 14 bases left between them. Healthy donors of bone marrow made up the group. PCR used 60 Vbeta primers and 13 Jbeta primers. Generated by immunoSEQ multiplex PCR, the TCRdb table keeps only in-frame clones and is missing some. The sample's table shows around 130,000 clones. Sequencing input: PBMCs. The chain has TRBV29-1 and TRBJ2-7; TRBD1 is a possible D gene (6 bases). The source of this sequence is a woman in her 40s in good health and CMV-seronegative. The CDR3 nucleotides are TGCAGCGTAAAAACAGGGATCGACGAGCAGTACTTC. The encoded protein is CSVKTGIDEQYF.